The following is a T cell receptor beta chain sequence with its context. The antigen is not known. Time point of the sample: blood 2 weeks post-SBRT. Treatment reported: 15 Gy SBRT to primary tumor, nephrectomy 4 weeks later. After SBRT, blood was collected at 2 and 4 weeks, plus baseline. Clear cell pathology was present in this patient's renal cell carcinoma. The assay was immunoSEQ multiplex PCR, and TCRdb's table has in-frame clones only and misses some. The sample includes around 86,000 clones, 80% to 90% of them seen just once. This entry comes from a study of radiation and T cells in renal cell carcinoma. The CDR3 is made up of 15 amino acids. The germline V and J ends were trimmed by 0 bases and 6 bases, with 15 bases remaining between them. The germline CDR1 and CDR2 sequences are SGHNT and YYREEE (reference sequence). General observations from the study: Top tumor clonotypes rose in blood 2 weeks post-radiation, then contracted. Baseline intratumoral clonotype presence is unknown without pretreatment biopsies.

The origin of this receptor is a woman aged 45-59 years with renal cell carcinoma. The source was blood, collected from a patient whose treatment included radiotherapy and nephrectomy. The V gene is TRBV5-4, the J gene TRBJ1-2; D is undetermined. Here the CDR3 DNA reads TGTGCCAGCAGCTTGGATTCCATAGATTTCGATGGCTACACCTTC. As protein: CASSLDSIDFDGYTF.